This entry concerns a single T cell receptor beta chain. TCRdb's table, derived via immunoSEQ multiplex PCR, lists solely in-frame clones and lacks some. The sample contains some 270,000 clones, approximately 85% of which appear only once. This record belongs to a study of blood T cell repertoires in COVID-19. This TCR was sampled from a woman between 50 and 59 years old with acute COVID-19. The sequencing input was PBMCs or T cells enriched from blood (not recorded which).

CDR3 in amino acids: CASSPVANTEAFF. CDR3 DNA: TGTGCCAGCAGCCCCGTGGCGAACACTGAAGCTTTCTTT. This chain joins TRBV3-1 (or the pseudogene TRBV3-2) and TRBJ1-1, with D unresolved. V was clipped by 4 bases and J by 1 base, with 7 bases between them. Per germline, CDR1 LGHDT and CDR2 YNNKEL (reference sequence). The CDR3 has 13 residues.